This T cell receptor (beta chain) was sequenced in a study of cytomegalovirus exposure and HLA in healthy donors (dated by TCRdb to 2015 to 2018). About the investigation overall: An earlier analysis of 587 of the donors reported about 300 Gb of sequence data and 90 million to 120 million unique TCR beta sequences obtained from about 179 million T cells. Typing coverage differed by locus: A, B, C, DRB1 and DQB1 were typed in roughly 620-630 donors, DQA1 in about 500, DPA1 in roughly 590, and DPB1 in 400 to 480. In addition to the first cohort of several hundred subjects, a separate validation cohort of 120 different subjects was used. High-throughput TCR immunosequencing, statistical association of individual TCRs with disease status, and machine learning were combined to predict cytomegalovirus infection status. To decide whether each TCR beta V gene segment behaved as functional or pseudogenic, an earlier analysis of fewer than 750 of the donors relied on high-throughput TCR beta sequencing. Of the roughly 410 genotyped donors, roughly 76% were placed in the genetic ancestry cluster associated with self-reported Caucasian donors. Every repertoire in the discovery cohort had been generated on one and the same sequencing platform. A later analysis re-examined previously published TCR beta repertoires from 500 to 700 donors and added high-resolution HLA genotyping to investigate patterns of TCR occurrence. Class I and class II HLA loci were covered by the typing at four-digit resolution. On average, roughly 250,000 unique TCR beta nucleotide sequences were sequenced per donor among a few hundred genotyped donors of the cohort, with around 19% of those sequences being non-productive. An early release covering 500 to 750 HLA-typed donors comprised about 290 gigabases of sequencing data and around 85 million unique TCR sequences. Rather than using new phenotypic data, the later analysis identified candidate immune exposures from TCR beta sequences and from how often those sequences occurred across donors. The study aimed to test whether signatures of past pathogen exposure could be identified by cataloging public T cell receptors. In a later genetic analysis, genome-wide SNP genotypes for about three fifths of the roughly 670 donors were used, and that subset was treated as a discovery cohort. The study profiled the T cell repertoires of 500 to 800 subjects by immunosequencing and related them to cytomegalovirus serostatus. Roughly five DR-DQ haplotypes were treated as single units for association and clustering because of strong linkage in the cohort. Donor age, sex, ethnicity and CMV serostatus were collected together with the repertoire data. Points the paper makes about the study in general: According to a later analysis, TCR association rates differed among HLA loci, with DRB1 alleles showing the most associated TCRs and HLA-C alleles showing the fewest. In vitro tests confirmed that a few of the cytomegalovirus-associated TCR beta chains recognize cytomegalovirus antigens. Broadly in line with IMGT annotations, most TCR beta V segments showed up in productive rearrangements about 87% or about 30% of the time in an earlier analysis of 587 of the donors. According to a later analysis, parvovirus B19, influenza, CMV and Epstein-Barr virus appeared linked to several top co-occurrence clusters. The cohort was sequenced for TCR beta chains only, and without alpha or paired-chain data the features that could be detected were limited. In a later analysis, 16,951 TCR beta sequences were associated with specific HLA alleles at a false discovery rate of 0.05. Because counts were too low, under 20 rarely observed V segments, including chromosome 9 orphons, were left out of the earlier analysis of about 620 of the donors. Some IMGT-functional V segments, including TRBV6-2 and TRBV6-3, could not be told apart with the 87-base-pair reads, so those segments were excluded. A cluster of highly shared sequence variants was judged likely to represent a technical artifact of the sequencing pipeline. A further reported finding was that TCR beta sequences accurately predicted the HLA-A and HLA-B alleles for most subjects in the first cohort. In a later analysis, HLA-associated TCR beta chains showed more clonal expansion and lower generation probabilities than non-associated chains that were equally common. Because HLA typing was unavailable for some donors at each locus, only the typed subset was used in association tests. According to a later genetic analysis, donors in an Asian-associated ancestry cluster had fewer N-insertions in productive TCRs than the roughly 660-donor mean. In the study, around 150 TCR beta chains were listed as associated with cytomegalovirus. Linkage disequilibrium might explain the correlated functional status among segregating V segments, but an unknown experimental factor could not be excluded. Assigning TCR associations to individual alleles was difficult when HLA alleles, especially DR and DQ, strongly co-occurred. Most TCR sequences were seen in very few donors, while some public TCRs were found in many individuals. The presence/absence analyses assumed that sequencing depth was roughly uniform across donors, and that assumption may not be true. According to a later analysis, most CMV-associated TCR beta chains appeared to be HLA-restricted, and the HLA associations seemed to be driven largely by CMV exposure. In a later genetic analysis, a missense DCLRE1C variant was associated with V-gene and J-gene trimming of TCR beta chains, and the association was replicated in an independent cohort. The only immune exposure information available for the cohort was CMV serostatus. The classifier was reported to diagnose cytomegalovirus status with high specificity and sensitivity in both the original and validation cohorts. The authors suggested that the approach could potentially be generalized to other disease states and immunological phenotypes.

The cohort was made up of approximately 670 healthy bone marrow donors. All cohort members were sampled while nominally healthy, although unrecorded immune exposures were likely present. The donor tested CMV seropositive and was one of the 289 seropositive cohort members. Every donor gave a peripheral blood sample, and the peripheral blood mononuclear cells from that sample were used for TCR beta sequencing. The Qiagen DNeasy Blood Extraction Kit was used to extract genomic DNA from the blood cell samples. The germline V gene (reference sequence) yields SGHNT for CDR1 and YYREEE for CDR2. Taken from cysteine to phenylalanine, the CDR3 has 16 residues. This entry keeps only the CDR3 DNA: 48 bases, framed from base 1. V was cut back by 4 bases and J by 0 bases, leaving a gap of 16 bases between them. Receptors were amplified or captured by the immunoSEQ multiplex PCR assay. For the multiplex PCR, a mixture combining 60 forward primers for TCR Vbeta segments and 13 reverse primers for TCR Jbeta segments was used. The CDR3 region of rearranged TCR beta genes was amplified from genomic DNA with a multiplex PCR assay. The Illumina HiSeq System was used to sequence the amplified TCR beta libraries as 87-base-pair reads. For the original study's pipeline: A later analysis tallied about 77 million unique TCR beta chains across the 666 repertoires, and some 12 million of those chains were shared by two or more donors. Raw reads were error-corrected and collapsed into unique sequences by a nearest-neighbor algorithm in which closely related sequences were merged to remove PCR and sequencing errors. To assign V, D and J gene segments, CDR3 sequences were aligned to IMGT reference sequences. For a sequence to be retained, a match of at least six nucleotides was required to both a V gene segment and a J gene segment. Rearrangements were classified as productive when the CDR3 lacked stop codons and remained in frame with V and J, and all other rearrangements were classified as non-productive. CDR3 was defined according to IMGT convention as the region running from the second conserved V-encoded cysteine to the conserved J-encoded phenylalanine. The earlier analysis of 587 of the donors excluded any sequence lacking an unambiguous match to a single V gene segment. An earlier analysis of approximately 590 of the donors classified V segments as functional when productive rearrangements were above 56.7% and as segregating when the standard deviation between donors was above 5%. A statistical classification framework was built to diagnose cytomegalovirus status from the catalog of TCR beta chain sequences. A later analysis assigned V and J genes by comparing TCR nucleotide sequences with IMGT/GENE-DB human TR gene sequences. A later analysis assigned CDR3 sequences and most-parsimonious VDJ recombination scenarios with the TCRdist pipeline. A later analysis defined each TCR beta chain by its CDR3 amino acid sequence plus V-gene family, and excluded reads lacking a unique V-gene family. A later analysis removed several hundred highly shared, low-generation-probability nucleotide sequences to deal with suspected cross-contamination and a sequencing artifact. A later analysis calculated a clonal expansion index for each public chain from normalized within-repertoire ranks of inferred template counts. Generation probabilities in a later analysis came from a VDJ recombination model fitted to out-of-frame rearrangements, and those results were checked against IGoR. A later analysis scored TCR-TCR, TCR-HLA and TCR-CMV co-occurrence with hypergeometric tests, applying a repertoire-size bias correction to TCR pairs. To estimate false discovery rates, a later analysis permuted the HLA or CMV assignments 20 times. In a later analysis, co-occurring TCRs were grouped with DBSCAN, and TCRdist sequence similarity was added when clustering was performed within HLA-allele-positive subsets. For co-occurrence clustering, repertoires with fewer than 30,000 or more than 120,000 public chains were excluded, along with roughly 5 repertoires with anomalous nucleotide sharing. Drawn from immuneACCESS, this table holds only the in-frame rearrangements with V and J called that TCRdb kept. Clones are partly lost; checked studies trace under half to an unresolved V gene and leave the rest unexplained. V, J and clone size derive from that table, while D and trimming were established from the DNA sequence. In this sample the table shows about 190,000 clones, 77% of which occur a single time. The ten biggest clones cover less than 2.5% of the sample.

This clone was detected only once. Which antigen it targets is not known. There are no base qualities to consult, and no much larger clone falls within one base. Sequencing was done on a sample of PBMCs. The sequence came from a woman aged 25 to 39 in good health and CMV-seropositive. The receptor chain draws on TRBV5-4 and TRBJ1-2; a weak D assignment points to TRBD1 (6 bases agree). In nucleotides, the sequence is TGTGCCAGCAGCCGGGGCCGGGACACCGCTAACTATGGCTACACCTTC. This gives the protein CASSRGRDTANYGYTF.